This entry concerns a single T cell receptor (beta chain). Repertoires were generated with immunoSEQ multiplex PCR, while TCRdb's copy carries only in-frame clones and drops some. Of around 1.6 million clones detected, 95% to 99% appear once; the ten largest clones hold about 0.45%. This entry is derived from a study of shared clonotypes between healthy human individuals. Donors had no recently reported acute infections or vaccinations and were HIV-negative. V lost 5 bases and J lost 5; bases outside the gene matches: 5. The germline gives CDR1 SGHNT, CDR2 YENEEA. The CDR3 consists of 13 residues. This chain connects TRBV11-3 to TRBJ2-5, with TRBD2 identical over 7 bases. The sequenced sample consisted of naive CD4+ T cells sorted from blood. Stated subset: CD45RA+ positively selected. The receptor comes from a man aged 25 to 45 in good health. For the CDR3, the DNA is TGTGCCAGCAGCGAGACTAGCTGGGAGACCCAGTACTTC. Amino acid sequence: CASSETSWETQYF.